This TCR beta chain was observed in a study of response to subunit inactivated influenza vaccine (dated by TCRdb to 2017 to 2018). Study-wide context: Deep quantitative T cell receptor repertoire profiling was used in the study to track responses to a trivalent subunit inactivated influenza vaccine.

Summary of the overall study and its limitations: It was suggested by the authors that each seasonal influenza vaccination may recruit only a limited number of new T cells.

Libraries came from RT-PCR. Sequenced on an Illumina HiSeq 2500. TCRdb cleaned the public reads at Q25 with fastp, built clones with MiXCR and kept in-frame beta chains. All rows with the same CDR3 protein become a single entry with the most common DNA and genes. Within this sample are a few hundred thousand distinct CDR3 sequences, with around 13% of them counted one time only. Together, the top ten hold around 10% of the sample. Worth noting for this clonotype: Its antigen is still unknown. No base quality information exists; no much larger clone differs at one position.

CDR1 and CDR2 are read off the germline V gene as LGHNA and YNFKEQ. V was cut back by 1 base and J by 7 bases, leaving a gap of 16 bases between them. The CDR3 goes from the cysteine to the phenylalanine over 15 residues. Only the CDR3 DNA is retained, 45 bases long and in frame from the first base. This sample comprised PBMCs from blood, obtained 11 to 12 days after vaccination. The sequence was collected from a man aged 50 to 59 who received an inactivated influenza vaccine. Donor details come from another sample of the same person, matched by shared clones. The rearrangement joined TRBV4-2 to TRBJ2-5, with the identity of the D gene unclear. Here is the DNA: TGTGCCAGCAGCCAAGCGATCGCCATAGTATCGACCCAGTACTTC. This sequence encodes CASSQAIAIVSTQYF.